The 26 T cell receptor beta chains given below trace back to one sample, sequenced in a study of early T cells in non-severe SARS-CoV-2 infection. From the 5' RACE reads, TCRdb called clonotypes with MiXCR, one entry per CDR3 protein. This table holds around 57,000 distinct CDR3 sequences, 11% found once. The sample consisted of whole blood. Receptors were obtained from an adult who was a healthcare worker with PCR-confirmed SARS-CoV-2 infection or an uninfected control (not recorded which).

CDR3 residues: CASRESMGRRGTGELFF. DNA for the CDR3: TGTGCCAGCAGGGAATCCATGGGGCGCAGGGGAACCGGGGAGCTGTTTTTT. The chain carries TRBV28 and TRBJ2-2; D is possibly TRBD1 (6 bases). Germline CDR1 MDHEN, CDR2 SYDVKM. With 6 bases removed from V and 5 bases from J, the gap between germline ends came to 22 bases. CDR3 length: 17 amino acids.

The J gene is TRBJ1-4, the V gene TRBV6-5; D remains unclear. This CDR3 is 16 amino acids long. The germline V gene has CDR1 MNHEY and CDR2 SVGAGI. V was clipped by 5 bases and J by 3 bases, with 16 bases between them. The CDR3 DNA sequence: TGTGCCAGCAGTCATTACGAGGAAAAATCTAATGAAAAACTGTTTTTT. Amino acids: CASSHYEEKSNEKLFF.

This clonotype came up many times. The chain has TRBV6-1 and TRBJ1-1, with D possibly matching TRBD1 (5 bases). Trimming took 4 bases from V and 8 from J, leaving 11 bases between them. The germline CDR1 and CDR2 sequences are MNHNS and SASEGT. The CDR3 is 12 residues long. The CDR3 sequence: CASSAGTFEAFF. DNA for the CDR3: TGTGCCAGCAGTGCTGGGACGTTCGAAGCTTTCTTT.

This clonotype was seen a handful of times. J is TRBJ2-1 and V is TRBV5-1; D is unclear. V lost 0 bases and J 8 bases, leaving 12 bases between the germline ends. This CDR3 region has 14 residues. CDR1 SGHRS and CDR2 YFSETQ come from the germline V gene. Here the CDR3 DNA reads TGCGCCAGCAGCTTGGCCTGGGTAAACGATGAGCAGTTCTTC. Residues: CASSLAWVNDEQFF.

There are many counts of this clonotype. The chain has TRBV4-2 and TRBJ2-3; D is possibly TRBD1 or TRBD2 (5 bases each). CDR1 and CDR2 (germline): LGHNA, YNFKEQ. The CDR3 length is 16 residues. The V and J ends lost 0 bases and 6 bases respectively, with 16 bases between them. The CDR3 nucleotides read TGTGCCAGCAGCCAAGATATGTTGGGGGAGACGGATACGCAGTATTTT. Translating gives CASSQDMLGETDTQYF.

In this sample, this clonotype turned up many times. This chain uses TRBV25-1 with TRBJ2-3; the D gene is possibly TRBD2 (7 bases). The V gene's germline CDR1 is MGHDK and CDR2 SYGVNS. Trimming left V 8 bases short and J 5 bases short, with 14 bases between. This CDR3 has 13 residues. This CDR3 is CASHRGGGDTQYF. The CDR3 nucleotides are TGTGCCAGCCATAGGGGGGGCGGAGATACGCAGTATTTT. Supplemented by reference TRBV25-1 and TRBJ2-3, the full variable domain reads EADIYQTPRYLVIGTGKKITLECSQTMGHDKMYWYQQDPGMELHLIHYSYGVNSTEKGDLSSESTVSRIRTEHFPLTLESARPSHTSQYLCASHRGGGDTQYFGPGTRLTVL.

The table lists this clonotype with a few counts. V is TRBV3-1 and J is TRBJ2-7; possible D gene TRBD2, 5 bases. CDR1 and CDR2 from the germline V gene are LGHDT and YNNKEL (reference sequence). The CDR3 has 11 residues. V was trimmed by 3 bases and J by 7 bases, leaving 7 bases between them. The CDR3 sequence is CASSHRREQYF. DNA of the CDR3: TGTGCCAGCAGCCACAGGAGGGAGCAGTACTTC.

This sequence joins TRBV4-1 and TRBJ1-1; no reliable D call. The CDR3 runs 15 residues. With 1 base removed from V and 7 bases from J, the gap between germline ends came to 16 bases. The V gene's germline CDR1 is MGHRA and CDR2 YSYEKL. In DNA form, the CDR3 reads TGCGCCAGCAGCCAAGTCTCAGCAGTCCTAAATGAAGCTTTCTTT. Translated: CASSQVSAVLNEAFF.

This sequence joins TRBV28 and TRBJ1-2; D unclear. Germline-derived CDR1 and CDR2 are MDHEN and SYDVKM. This CDR3 spans 13 amino acids. The ends were cut back, 4 bases at V and 4 bases at J, with 10 bases in the middle. CDR3 region: CASSSQWPYGYTF. CDR3 DNA sequence: TGTGCCAGCAGTTCACAGTGGCCCTATGGCTACACCTTC.

This clonotype was found many times. The chain carries TRBV5-4 and TRBJ1-3; D call uncertain. CDR3 size: 14 residues. V lost 2 bases and J lost 2, with 8 bases in between. CDR1 and CDR2 (germline): SGHNT, YYREEE (reference sequence). The CDR3 nucleotides are TGTGCCAGCAGCTTTCAAGGGACTGGAAACACCATATATTTT. As protein: CASSFQGTGNTIYF.

In this sample, this clonotype turned up many times. The gene calls are TRBV12-3 or TRBV12-4 and TRBJ2-3; D remains unclear. V was clipped by 2 bases and J by 7 bases, with 4 bases between them. This CDR3 comprises 11 residues. For the CDR3, the DNA is TGTGCCAGCAGTTTAATGTATACGCAGTATTTT. As protein: CASSLMYTQYF.

The chain combines TRBV16 with TRBJ1-6, with 7 bases matching TRBD1. This CDR3 has 14 amino acids. The germline V gene encodes CDR1 KGHSY and CDR2 FQNENV. V lost 4 bases and J lost 9; bases outside the gene matches: 6. The CDR3 spells CASSPARGGSPLHF. The CDR3 bases are TGTGCCAGCAGCCCCGCCAGGGGGGGTTCACCCCTCCACTTT.

V is TRBV20-1 and J is TRBJ1-1; tentative D call: TRBD1 (5 bases). The germline V and J ends were trimmed by 0 bases and 1 base, with 9 bases remaining between them. This CDR3 is 14 amino acids long. Germline lookup yields CDR1 DFQATT and CDR2 SNEGSKA (reference sequence). Here the CDR3 reads CSARDWGGNTEAFF. In nucleotides, the CDR3 is TGCAGTGCTAGAGATTGGGGGGGGAACACTGAAGCTTTCTTT.

This clonotype came up many times. In nucleotides, the CDR3 is TGCAGCGTTAGAAGGGGGGACACTGAAGCTTTCTTT. Protein sequence: CSVRRGDTEAFF. The chain couples TRBV29-1 to TRBJ1-1, with D possibly being TRBD1 (6 bases). Germline values: CDR1 SQVTM, CDR2 ANQGSEA. V dropped 5 bases and J dropped 3 bases, with 10 bases sitting between them. The CDR3 has 12 residues.

This clonotype was counted many times. The chain links TRBV3-1 to TRBJ1-1; no clear D gene. Germline V gene data show CDR1 as LGHDT and CDR2 as YNNKEL (reference sequence). V lost 0 bases, J lost 0 bases, and 8 bases lay in between. There are 15 residues in the CDR3. CDR3 nucleotide sequence: TGTGCCAGCAGCCAAGACTCCTACATGAACACTGAAGCTTTCTTT. Translating it yields CASSQDSYMNTEAFF.

This clonotype was counted many times. This chain connects TRBV28 to TRBJ1-1, with 9 bases aligning to TRBD1. CDR3 length: 19 residues. J gave up 1 base and V 4 bases, and 16 bases lay outside the gene matches. The germline gives CDR1 MDHEN, CDR2 SYDVKM. CDR3 bases: TGTGCCAGCAGTTCCCACTCGGGGGACAGGGTTGGAAGGAACACTGAAGCTTTCTTT. Protein sequence: CASSSHSGDRVGRNTEAFF.

In regard to this clonotype: One junction end disagrees with the germline gene, perhaps due to a read error. This chain joins TRBV28 and TRBJ2-7; TRBD2 matches at 14 bases. The length of the CDR3 is 16 residues. Germline lookup yields CDR1 MDHEN and CDR2 SYDVKM. DNA of the CDR3: TGTGTCAGCCCCCCCGAAGGACTAGCGGGGGGATACGAGCAGTACTTC. It encodes CVSPPEGLAGGYEQYF.

This clonotype has at least ten counts. Here the CDR3 DNA reads TGTGCCAGCATCAGGGAAGGCACTGAAGCTTTCTTT. Residues: CASIREGTEAFF. This chain connects TRBV12-3 or TRBV12-4 to TRBJ1-1; a possible D gene is TRBD1 (5 bases). The CDR3 has 12 amino acids. Trimming pared 7 bases from V and 4 bases from J, leaving 10 bases between.

This clonotype was counted only a few times. The chain is built from TRBV6-6 and TRBJ2-1; D possibly corresponds to TRBD2 (5 bases). This CDR3 is 14 amino acids long. Deletions cut 8 bases from V and 4 bases from J, with 15 bases between. Germline-derived CDR1 and CDR2 are MNHNY and SVGAGI (reference sequence). CDR3 in DNA: TGTGCCAGCGGGGATCCGGGGATTTACAATGAGCAGTTCTTC. Protein product: CASGDPGIYNEQFF.

This clonotype appeared many times. The CDR3 region has the DNA TGTGCCAGCAGTGAAGGGGCAGCCTCAGATACGCAGTATTTT. It specifies CASSEGAASDTQYF. This chain uses TRBV6-1 with TRBJ2-3; D gene unclear. The germline V and J ends were trimmed by 1 base and 4 bases, with 9 bases remaining between them. CDR3 length: 14 residues. Germline lookup yields CDR1 MNHNS and CDR2 SASEGT.

This clonotype was found once. The chain links TRBV15 to TRBJ1-5, with D perhaps TRBD1 (6 bases). Per the germline V gene, CDR1 is LNHNV and CDR2 is YYDKDF (reference sequence). V was pared by 6 bases and J by 6 bases, with 15 bases between. The CDR3 is 14 amino acids. The CDR3 sequence: CATRDGRGSQPQHF. CDR3 bases: TGTGCCACCAGGGACGGCAGGGGAAGTCAGCCCCAGCATTTT.

The J gene is TRBJ1-4, the V gene TRBV28, with unresolved D. V shed 5 bases and J shed 12 bases, with 10 bases lying between them. CDR3 length: 11 amino acids. Germline CDR1 is MDHEN and CDR2 is SYDVKM. Here the CDR3 DNA reads TGTGCCAGCAGTACCCTGGTGGAACTGTTTTTT. Residues: CASSTLVELFF.

This clonotype was picked up a small number of times. In DNA form, the CDR3 reads TGTGCCAGCAGCTCCAGACTAGACCTAAGTATCGGTGAGCAGTTCTTC. Its protein product is CASSSRLDLSIGEQFF. The chain carries TRBV5-5 and TRBJ2-1; perhaps TRBD2 as D (6 bases). With 3 bases removed from V and 9 bases from J, the gap between germline ends came to 22 bases. The germline V gene has CDR1 SGHKS and CDR2 YYEKEE (reference sequence). This CDR3 is 16 amino acids long.

The table lists this clonotype with many counts. CDR3 in DNA: TGCAGCGTAAGACAGGGGGAAGCTCTCGGGGCTTTCTTT. Encoded protein: CSVRQGEALGAFF. The chain employs TRBV29-1 and TRBJ1-1, with 9 bases identical to TRBD1. This CDR3 has 13 residues. Germline trimming cut 6 bases from V and 11 bases from J; bases unmatched to any gene: 13. Germline lookup yields CDR1 SQVTM and CDR2 ANQGSEA.

This clonotype was observed a few times. V gene TRBV7-9 combines with J gene TRBJ1-2; TRBD1 matches at 8 bases. J was trimmed by 0 bases and V by 8 bases; bases with no gene match: 5. In germline, CDR1 is SEHNR, CDR2 FQNEAQ (reference sequence). There are 14 residues in the CDR3. The CDR3: CASGGDRSNYGYTF. The CDR3, as DNA: TGTGCCAGCGGGGGGGACAGGTCTAACTATGGCTACACCTTC.

This chain joins TRBV7-2 and TRBJ1-2; TRBD1 might be the D (5 bases). This CDR3 has 15 amino acids. Between the trimmed V and J ends, which lost 4 bases and 1 base, there was a span of 13 bases. CDR1 is SGHTA, CDR2 FQGNSA, per germline. CDR3 nucleotide sequence: TGTGCCAGCAGCTCGACCGGGACGGATAACTATGGCTACACCTTC. Translation gives CASSSTGTDNYGYTF. Full variable domain (remainder filled in from reference TRBV7-2 and TRBJ1-2): GAGVSQSPSNKVTEKGKDVELRCDPISGHTALYWYRQSLGQGLEFLIYFQGNSAPDKSGLPSDRFSAERTGGSVSTLTIQRTQQEDSAVYLCASSSTGTDNYGYTFGSGTRLTVV.